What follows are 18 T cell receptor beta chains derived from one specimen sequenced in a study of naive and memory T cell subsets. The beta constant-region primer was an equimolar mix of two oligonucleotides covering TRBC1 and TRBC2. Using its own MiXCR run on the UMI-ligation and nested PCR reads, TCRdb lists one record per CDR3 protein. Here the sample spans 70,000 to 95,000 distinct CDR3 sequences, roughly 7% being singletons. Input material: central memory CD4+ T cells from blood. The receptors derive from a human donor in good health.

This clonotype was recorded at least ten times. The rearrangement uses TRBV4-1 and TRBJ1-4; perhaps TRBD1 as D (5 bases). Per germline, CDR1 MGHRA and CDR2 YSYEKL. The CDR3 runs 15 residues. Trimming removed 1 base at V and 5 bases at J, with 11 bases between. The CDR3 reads CASSQGSQENEKLFF. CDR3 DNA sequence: TGCGCCAGCAGCCAAGGGTCACAGGAGAATGAAAAACTGTTTTTT.

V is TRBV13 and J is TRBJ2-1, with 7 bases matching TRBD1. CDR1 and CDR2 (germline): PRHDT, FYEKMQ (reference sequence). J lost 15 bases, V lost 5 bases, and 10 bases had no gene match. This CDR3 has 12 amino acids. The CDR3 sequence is CASSGRTGKTFF. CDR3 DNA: TGTGCCAGCAGCGGGCGGACAGGAAAAACGTTCTTC.

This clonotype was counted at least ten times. The DNA of the CDR3 is TGTGCCAGCAGTTCACGGACAGGGGTGGTAGCTTTCTTT. Translated: CASSSRTGVVAFF. This chain joins TRBV27 and TRBJ1-1, with 9 positions matching TRBD1. This CDR3 is 13 amino acids long. From germline, CDR1 is MNHEY and CDR2 SMNVEV (reference sequence). With V trimmed by 4 bases and J by 10 bases, 7 bases remained unmatched.

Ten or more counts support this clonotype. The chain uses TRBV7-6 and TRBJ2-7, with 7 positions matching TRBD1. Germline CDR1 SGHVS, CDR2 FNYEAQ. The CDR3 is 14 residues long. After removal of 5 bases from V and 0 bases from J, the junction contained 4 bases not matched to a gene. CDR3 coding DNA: TGTGCCAGCAGCGCGACAGGGTACTCCTACGAGCAGTACTTC. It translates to CASSATGYSYEQYF. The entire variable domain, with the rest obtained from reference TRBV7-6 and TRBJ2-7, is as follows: GAGVSQSPRYKVTKRGQDVALRCDPISGHVSLYWYRQALGQGPEFLTYFNYEAQQDKSGLPNDRFSAERPEGSISTLTIQRTEQRDSAMYRCASSATGYSYEQYFGPGTRLTVT.

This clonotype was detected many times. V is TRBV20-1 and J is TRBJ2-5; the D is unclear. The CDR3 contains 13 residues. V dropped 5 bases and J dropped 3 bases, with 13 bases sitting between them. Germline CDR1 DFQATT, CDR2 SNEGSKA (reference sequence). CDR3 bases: TGCAGTGCTCCCCCAGGCCCCAAAGAGACCCAGTACTTC. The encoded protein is CSAPPGPKETQYF.

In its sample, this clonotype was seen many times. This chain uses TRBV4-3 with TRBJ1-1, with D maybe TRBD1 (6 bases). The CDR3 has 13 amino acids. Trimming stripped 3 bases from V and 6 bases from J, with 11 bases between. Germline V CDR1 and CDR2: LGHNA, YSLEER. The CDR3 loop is CASSHPTGSEAFF. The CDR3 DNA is TGCGCCAGCAGCCACCCGACAGGTTCTGAAGCTTTCTTT.

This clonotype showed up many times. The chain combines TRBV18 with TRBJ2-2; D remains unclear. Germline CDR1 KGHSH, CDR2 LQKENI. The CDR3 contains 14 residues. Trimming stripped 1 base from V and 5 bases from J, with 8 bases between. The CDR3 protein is CASSPQAQTGELFF. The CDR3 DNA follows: TGTGCCAGCTCACCACAGGCACAGACCGGGGAGCTGTTTTTT.

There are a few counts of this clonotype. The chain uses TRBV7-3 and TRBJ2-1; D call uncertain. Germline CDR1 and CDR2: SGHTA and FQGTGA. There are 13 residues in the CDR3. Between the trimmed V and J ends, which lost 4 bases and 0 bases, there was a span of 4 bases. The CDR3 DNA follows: TGTGCCAGCAGCTCCCACTCCTACAATGAGCAGTTCTTC. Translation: CASSSHSYNEQFF.

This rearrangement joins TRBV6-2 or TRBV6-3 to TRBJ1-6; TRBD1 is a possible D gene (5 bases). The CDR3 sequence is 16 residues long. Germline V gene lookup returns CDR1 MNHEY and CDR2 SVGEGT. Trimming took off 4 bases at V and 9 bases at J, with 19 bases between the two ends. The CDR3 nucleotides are TGTGCCAGCAGTTCCCGCCCCAGGGCCATCCCTTCACCCCTCCACTTT. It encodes CASSSRPRAIPSPLHF.

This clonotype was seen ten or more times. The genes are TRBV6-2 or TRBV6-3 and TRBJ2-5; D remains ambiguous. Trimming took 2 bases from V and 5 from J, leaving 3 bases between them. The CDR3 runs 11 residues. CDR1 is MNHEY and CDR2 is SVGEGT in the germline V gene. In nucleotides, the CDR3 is TGTGCCAGCAGTTACGATGAGACCCAGTACTTC. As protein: CASSYDETQYF.

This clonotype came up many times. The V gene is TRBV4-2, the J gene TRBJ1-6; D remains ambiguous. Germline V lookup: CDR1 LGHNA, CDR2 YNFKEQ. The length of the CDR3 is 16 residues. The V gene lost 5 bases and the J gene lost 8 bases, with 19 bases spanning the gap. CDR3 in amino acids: CASSKAEGRSDSPLHF. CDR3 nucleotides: TGTGCCAGCAGCAAGGCGGAGGGAAGGAGCGATTCACCCCTCCACTTT.

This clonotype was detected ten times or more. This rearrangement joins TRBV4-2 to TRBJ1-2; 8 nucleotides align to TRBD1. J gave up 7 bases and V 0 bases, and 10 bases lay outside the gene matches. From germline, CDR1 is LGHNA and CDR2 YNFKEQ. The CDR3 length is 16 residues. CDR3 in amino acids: CASSQEFRTGRSGYTF. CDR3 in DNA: TGTGCCAGCAGCCAAGAATTCCGGACAGGGCGCTCTGGCTACACCTTC.

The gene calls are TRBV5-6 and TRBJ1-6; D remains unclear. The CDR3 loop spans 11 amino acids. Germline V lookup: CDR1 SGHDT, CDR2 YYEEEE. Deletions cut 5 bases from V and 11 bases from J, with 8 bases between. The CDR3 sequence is CASSNGAPLHF. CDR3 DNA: TGTGCCAGCAGTAATGGGGCACCCCTCCACTTT.

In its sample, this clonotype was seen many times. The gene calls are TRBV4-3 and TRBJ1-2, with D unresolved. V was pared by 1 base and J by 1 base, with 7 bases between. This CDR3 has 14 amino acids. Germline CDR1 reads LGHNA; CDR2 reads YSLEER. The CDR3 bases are TGCGCCAGCAGCCAAGGAGAACTTAACTATGGCTACACCTTC. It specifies CASSQGELNYGYTF.

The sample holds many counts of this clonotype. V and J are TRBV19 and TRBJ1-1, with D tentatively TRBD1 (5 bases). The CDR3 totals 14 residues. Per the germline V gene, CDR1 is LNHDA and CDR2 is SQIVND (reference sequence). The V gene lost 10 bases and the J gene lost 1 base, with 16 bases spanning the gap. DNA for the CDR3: TGTGCCACCATACCAGGGCGTCGGAACACTGAAGCTTTCTTT. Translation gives CATIPGRRNTEAFF. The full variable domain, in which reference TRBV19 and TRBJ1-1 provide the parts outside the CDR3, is DGGITQSPKYLFRKEGQNVTLSCEQNLNHDAMYWYRQDPGQGLRLIYYSQIVNDFQKGDIAEGYSVSREKKESFPLTVTSAQKNPTAFYLCATIPGRRNTEAFFGQGTRLTVV.

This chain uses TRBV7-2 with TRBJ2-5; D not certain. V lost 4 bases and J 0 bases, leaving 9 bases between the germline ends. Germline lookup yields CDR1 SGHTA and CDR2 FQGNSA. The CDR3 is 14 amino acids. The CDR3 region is CASSSDNYQETQYF. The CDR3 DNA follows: TGTGCCAGCAGCTCCGACAACTACCAAGAGACCCAGTACTTC.

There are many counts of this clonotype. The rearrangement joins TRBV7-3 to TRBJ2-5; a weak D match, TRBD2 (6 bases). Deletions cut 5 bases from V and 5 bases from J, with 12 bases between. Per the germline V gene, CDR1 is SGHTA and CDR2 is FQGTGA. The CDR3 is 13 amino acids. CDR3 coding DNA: TGTGCCAGCAGCCCCTCTAGCGTGGAGACCCAGTACTTC. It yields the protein CASSPSSVETQYF. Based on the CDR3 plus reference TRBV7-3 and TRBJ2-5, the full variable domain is GAGVSQTPSNKVTEKGKYVELRCDPISGHTALYWYRQSLGQGPEFLIYFQGTGAADDSGLPNDRFFAVRPEGSVSTLKIQRTERGDSAVYLCASSPSSVETQYFGPGTRLLVL.

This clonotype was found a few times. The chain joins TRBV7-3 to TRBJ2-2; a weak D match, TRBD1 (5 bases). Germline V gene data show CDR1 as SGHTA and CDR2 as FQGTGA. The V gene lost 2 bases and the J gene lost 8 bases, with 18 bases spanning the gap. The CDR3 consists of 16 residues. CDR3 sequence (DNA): TGTGCCAGCAGCTTAGTGTCCTCCCGAAAGGGGGGGGAGCTGTTTTTT. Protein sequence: CASSLVSSRKGGELFF.